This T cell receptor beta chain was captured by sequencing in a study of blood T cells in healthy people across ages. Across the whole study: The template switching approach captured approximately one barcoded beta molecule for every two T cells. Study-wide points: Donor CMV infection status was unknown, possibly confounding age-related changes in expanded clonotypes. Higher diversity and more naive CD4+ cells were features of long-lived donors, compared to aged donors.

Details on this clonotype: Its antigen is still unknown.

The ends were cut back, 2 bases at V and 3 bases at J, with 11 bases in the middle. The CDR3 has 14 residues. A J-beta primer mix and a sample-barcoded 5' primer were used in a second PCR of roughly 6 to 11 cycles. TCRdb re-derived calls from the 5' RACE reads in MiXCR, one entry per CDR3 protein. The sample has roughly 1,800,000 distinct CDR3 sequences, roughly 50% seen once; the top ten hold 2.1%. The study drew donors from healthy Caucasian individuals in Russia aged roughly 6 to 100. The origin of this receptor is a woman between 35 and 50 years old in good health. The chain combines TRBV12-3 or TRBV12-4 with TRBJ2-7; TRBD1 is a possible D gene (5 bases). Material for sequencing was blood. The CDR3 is CASSLLGVNYEQYF. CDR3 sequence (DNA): TGTGCCAGCAGTTTACTAGGGGTAAACTACGAGCAGTACTTC.